The 12 T cell receptor beta chains listed next were all sequenced from one sample in a study of blood T cell repertoires in COVID-19. TCRdb's table, derived via immunoSEQ multiplex PCR, lists solely in-frame clones and lacks some. The sample records approximately 140,000 clones, about nine tenths being singletons. The sequenced sample consisted of peripheral blood. Receptors originate from a man aged 45 to 65 with active or convalescent COVID-19.

This clone was seen once. The gene calls are TRBV11-2 and TRBJ2-7; TRBD2 is a possible D gene (6 bases). Trimming pared 1 base from V and 2 bases from J, leaving 12 bases between. The CDR3 runs 15 residues. Germline values: CDR1 SGHAT, CDR2 FQNNGV. For the CDR3, the DNA is TGTGCCAGCAGCTTAGTGCGGGGCAAAACCTACGAGCAGTACTTC. Translation: CASSLVRGKTYEQYF.

This chain uses TRBV7-3 with TRBJ2-3, with TRBD2 identical over 8 bases. Germline CDR1 reads SGHTA; CDR2 reads FQGTGA. This CDR3 is 14 amino acids long. V shed 5 bases and J 0 bases; nucleotides not matched to a gene: 1. CDR3 region: CASSRGGSTDTQYF. CDR3 DNA sequence: TGTGCCAGCAGCCGGGGGGGTAGCACAGATACGCAGTATTTT.

The J gene is TRBJ2-7, the V gene TRBV6-5; 11 bases line up with TRBD1. V lost 7 bases to trimming and J lost 3 bases; unmatched junction nucleotides: 5. CDR1 and CDR2 (germline): MNHEY, SVGAGI. This CDR3 region has 14 residues. In DNA form, the CDR3 reads TGTGCCAGCACCCAGGGACAGGGGGTCTACGAGCAGTACTTC. As protein: CASTQGQGVYEQYF.

The CDR3, as DNA: TGTGCCAGCAGCCGCGGGGGGTCCTATGGCTACACCTTC. Translation gives CASSRGGSYGYTF. The rearrangement uses TRBV7-9 and TRBJ1-2, with a possible D match to TRBD1 (5 bases). The V and J ends lost 5 bases and 4 bases respectively, with 11 bases between them. Germline lookup yields CDR1 SEHNR and CDR2 FQNEAQ (reference sequence). There are 13 residues in the CDR3. Full variable domain (missing parts from reference TRBV7-9 and TRBJ1-2): DTGVSQNPRHKITKRGQNVTFRCDPISEHNRLYWYRQTLGQGPEFLTYFQNEAQLEKSRLLSDRFSAERPKGSFSTLEIQRTEQGDSAMYLCASSRGGSYGYTFGSGTRLTVV.

The rearrangement uses TRBV6-2 or TRBV6-3 and TRBJ2-7; a possible D gene is TRBD2 (5 bases). V lost 2 bases and J 3 bases, leaving 14 bases between the germline ends. Germline V gene sequence: CDR1 MNHEY, CDR2 SVGEGT. The CDR3 consists of 15 residues. CDR3 sequence reads: CASSYDFRGYYEQYF. CDR3 sequence (DNA): TGTGCCAGCAGTTACGATTTCAGAGGGTACTACGAGCAGTACTTC.

The chain combines TRBV27 with TRBJ2-1; D is possibly TRBD2 (7 bases). The CDR3 length is 15 residues. The V gene lost 5 bases and the J gene lost 5 bases, with 16 bases spanning the gap. Germline CDR1 reads MNHEY; CDR2 reads SMNVEV (reference sequence). CDR3 loop: CASSPGRGTHNEQFF. CDR3 sequence (DNA): TGTGCCAGCAGTCCAGGGAGGGGGACACACAATGAGCAGTTCTTC.

This clone showed up just once. The J gene is TRBJ1-2, the V gene TRBV19, with 8 bases aligning to TRBD1. The CDR3 sequence is 15 residues long. J lost 0 bases, V lost 3 bases, and 3 bases had no gene match. The V gene's germline CDR1 is LNHDA and CDR2 SQIVND (reference sequence). CDR3 nucleotide sequence: TGTGCCAGTAGTATGGGGACAGGACCTAACTATGGCTACACCTTC. It encodes CASSMGTGPNYGYTF.

This clone occurred once. V is TRBV19 and J is TRBJ2-3; 10 bases are shared with TRBD2. Germline trimming cut 5 bases from V and 4 bases from J; bases unmatched to any gene: 9. The CDR3 loop spans 16 amino acids. The germline V gene encodes CDR1 LNHDA and CDR2 SQIVND (reference sequence). CDR3 amino acids: CASSPTSGYSPDTQYF. The CDR3 bases are TGTGCCAGTAGTCCGACTAGCGGGTACTCCCCAGATACGCAGTATTTT.

The J gene is TRBJ1-1, the V gene TRBV7-8; no clear D gene. The CDR3 loop spans 16 amino acids. Germline CDR1 reads SGHVS; CDR2 reads FQNEAQ. Deletions cut 6 bases from V and 2 bases from J, with 19 bases between. The CDR3 region has the DNA TGTGCCAGCAGACCCTCCCGGGGTGCTTTAAACACTGAAGCTTTCTTT. Its translation is CASRPSRGALNTEAFF.

The chain joins TRBV10-2 to TRBJ2-7; unclear D gene. Between the trimmed V and J ends, which lost 7 bases and 3 bases, there was a span of 13 bases. The CDR3 extends over 13 amino acids. In germline, CDR1 is WSHSY, CDR2 SAAADI. The DNA for the CDR3 is TGCGCCAGCAAAGATTCTCCGGGCTACGAGCAGTACTTC. Its protein product is CASKDSPGYEQYF.

This chain uses TRBV14 with TRBJ2-3, with 11 bases matching TRBD2. This CDR3 has 18 amino acids. Germline lookup yields CDR1 SGHDN and CDR2 FVKESK. With V trimmed by 0 bases and J by 0 bases, 5 bases remained unmatched. CDR3 sequence: CASSQETGLAASTDTQYF. CDR3 coding DNA: TGTGCCAGCAGCCAAGAGACGGGACTAGCGGCTAGCACAGATACGCAGTATTTT.

The chain joins TRBV28 to TRBJ2-2, with 7 bases that match TRBD1. The V segment lost 11 bases and the J segment 6 bases; nucleotides outside the gene matches: 9. CDR3 length: 13 residues. The germline CDR1 and CDR2 sequences are MDHEN and SYDVKM. The CDR3 is CAAQGRRAGELFF. The DNA for the CDR3 is TGTGCCGCACAGGGGAGAAGGGCCGGGGAGCTGTTTTTT.